One and the same sample provided the 20 T cell receptor beta chains below, sequenced in a study of shared clonotypes between healthy human individuals. Assay: immunoSEQ multiplex PCR; the TCRdb copy retains only in-frame clones and omits some. The data show about 1.5 million clones, approximately 98% seen once. The source material was naive CD4+ T cells sorted from blood. The subset denotes: CD45RA+ positively selected. These receptor sequences come from a man aged 25-40 years in good health.

This clone was counted a single time. V gene TRBV5-8 combines with J gene TRBJ2-3, with TRBD2 identical over 7 bases. This CDR3 has 14 residues. The V gene's germline CDR1 is SGHTS and CDR2 YDEGEE. The ends lost 2 bases at V and 6 bases at J; junction bases unmatched: 6. In DNA form, the CDR3 reads TGTGCCAGCAGCTTACTAGCGTCTCGGGATACGCAGTATTTT. It translates to CASSLLASRDTQYF.

This clone occurred once. The CDR3 spells CASSLGQVGYEQYF. The CDR3 DNA sequence: TGTGCCAGCAGTTTGGGGCAGGTGGGCTACGAGCAGTACTTC. The chain couples TRBV28 to TRBJ2-7, with D possibly being TRBD1 (5 bases). The V gene lost 3 bases and the J gene lost 3 bases, with 12 bases spanning the gap. The CDR3 is made up of 14 amino acids. CDR1 is MDHEN and CDR2 is SYDVKM in the germline V gene.

The rearrangement uses TRBV11-3 and TRBJ1-1; TRBD1 matches 12 bases. In germline, CDR1 is SGHNT, CDR2 YENEEA. This CDR3 region has 15 residues. With V trimmed by 5 bases and J by 4 bases, 5 bases remained unmatched. This chain's CDR3 is CASSAGQGASTEAFF. The CDR3 DNA reads as TGTGCCAGCAGCGCGGGACAGGGGGCGAGCACTGAAGCTTTCTTT.

The CDR3 region is CASSSLSGANVLTF. CDR3 in DNA: TGTGCCAGCAGCTCCCTCTCTGGGGCCAACGTCCTGACTTTC. V usage is TRBV7-3 and J usage is TRBJ2-6; no definite D call. The germline V gene has CDR1 SGHTA and CDR2 FQGTGA. This CDR3 is built from 14 residues. V lost 4 bases, J lost 0 bases, and 4 bases lay in between.

The chain uses TRBV7-9 and TRBJ2-5; 9 bases are a match to TRBD1. V lost 4 bases, J lost 8 bases, and 8 bases stayed unmatched. Per the germline V gene, CDR1 is SEHNR and CDR2 is FQNEAQ (reference sequence). The CDR3 sequence is 14 residues long. The CDR3 region has the DNA TGTGCCAGCAGCTCTACAGGGGGCGCGGGCACCCAGTACTTC. Its translation is CASSSTGGAGTQYF.

The rearrangement links TRBV9 to TRBJ2-3; D assignment may be TRBD1 or TRBD2 (5 bases each). Trimming cost V 2 bases and J 6 bases, with 16 bases left between them. There are 15 residues in the CDR3. In germline, CDR1 is SGDLS, CDR2 YYNGEE. This CDR3 reads CASSVSGLYADTQYF. CDR3 sequence (DNA): TGTGCCAGCAGCGTTTCGGGGCTCTATGCGGATACGCAGTATTTT.

This sequence joins TRBV5-4 and TRBJ2-3; D is perhaps TRBD2 (6 bases). The CDR3 extends over 15 amino acids. V dropped 7 bases and J dropped 2 bases, with 17 bases sitting between them. Germline assignment: CDR1 SGHNT and CDR2 YYREEE (reference sequence). For the CDR3, the DNA is TGTGCCAGCGGAACAGGAGGGCCGGTCACAGATACGCAGTATTTT. This translates into CASGTGGPVTDTQYF.

This clone was recorded only once. V and J are TRBV6-5 and TRBJ1-2, with 7 bases fitting TRBD1. Germline CDR1 is MNHEY and CDR2 is SVGAGI. The V segment lost 6 bases and the J segment 4 bases; nucleotides outside the gene matches: 5. This CDR3 spans 13 amino acids. CDR3 sequence reads: CASRNGQVYGYTF. The DNA for the CDR3 is TGTGCCAGCAGAAATGGACAGGTCTATGGCTACACCTTC.

The chain carries TRBV7-2 and TRBJ1-1; D ambiguous. Germline CDR1 reads SGHTA; CDR2 reads FQGNSA. The CDR3 runs to 14 residues. V was shortened by 4 bases and J by 3 bases, with 12 bases between the two germline ends. The CDR3 coding sequence is TGTGCCAGCAGCTCGTCCGCTTCGGACACTGAAGCTTTCTTT. It specifies CASSSSASDTEAFF.

In DNA, the CDR3 is TGTGCCAGCAGCTCCCTAGCGGGAGTTGGCACAGATACGCAGTATTTT. Its translation: CASSSLAGVGTDTQYF. The gene calls are TRBV7-9 and TRBJ2-3; 10 nucleotides match TRBD2. The CDR3 loop spans 16 amino acids. V was clipped by 4 bases and J by 1 base; unmatched bases: 5. Germline V gene lookup returns CDR1 SEHNR and CDR2 FQNEAQ (reference sequence).

This chain joins TRBV28 and TRBJ2-1, with a tentative D call TRBD2 (5 bases). In germline, CDR1 is MDHEN, CDR2 SYDVKM. The CDR3 contains 15 residues. The V end was cut by 2 bases, the J end by 6 bases, with 14 bases between. CDR3 in amino acids: CASSLTLTRGNEQFF. The CDR3 coding sequence is TGTGCCAGCAGTTTAACGTTAACCCGGGGCAATGAGCAGTTCTTC.

The chain combines TRBV18 with TRBJ2-1; 10 bases match TRBD2. Looked up from germline, CDR1 is KGHSH and CDR2 is LQKENI. The CDR3 is 14 amino acids. Losses at the gene ends were 2 bases for V and 7 bases for J; bases not matched to a gene: 2. CDR3 nucleotides: TGTGCCAGCTCACCAATAGCGGGAGGTAATGAGCAGTTCTTC. This gives the protein CASSPIAGGNEQFF.

The chain carries TRBV30 and TRBJ1-1; D is uncertain. This CDR3 has 11 residues. The V gene lost 3 bases and the J gene lost 4 bases, with 6 bases spanning the gap. The germline V gene has CDR1 GTSNPN and CDR2 SVGIG (reference sequence). The CDR3 DNA sequence: TGTGCCTGGAGCCGGAGCACTGAAGCTTTCTTT. Its translation: CAWSRSTEAFF.

The rearrangement uses TRBV29-1 and TRBJ2-7; no clear D. Germline V gene data show CDR1 as SQVTM and CDR2 as ANQGSEA. Trimming took 7 bases from V and 2 from J, leaving 9 bases between them. The CDR3 has 11 residues. The CDR3 here is CSAHTTYEQYF. The CDR3 region has the DNA TGCAGCGCCCACACGACCTACGAGCAGTACTTC.

The chain links TRBV1 to TRBJ2-1; the DNA was not compared with TRBD2, the D call given in the table. TRBV1 is designated a pseudogene. The CDR3 length is 19 residues. DNA for the CDR3: TGCACCAGCAGCCCCCCAACTAGCGGGAGTTCTAATTTGTGGAATGAGCAGTTCTTC. Its protein is CTSSPPTSGSSNLWNEQFF.

The chain joins TRBV30 to TRBJ1-1; 10 nucleotides align to TRBD1. CDR3 length equals 13 residues. Per the germline V gene, CDR1 is GTSNPN and CDR2 is SVGIG (reference sequence). V dropped 4 bases and J dropped 6; count of bases not matched to a gene: 5. DNA of the CDR3: TGTGCCTGGAAGTCGACAGGGGGCCCTGAAGCTTTCTTT. Protein sequence: CAWKSTGGPEAFF.

The J gene is TRBJ2-2, the V gene TRBV27; TRBD2 might be the D (5 bases). V was pared by 2 bases and J by 6 bases, with 10 bases between. This CDR3 contains 14 residues. The germline V gene encodes CDR1 MNHEY and CDR2 SMNVEV (reference sequence). CDR3 region: CASSLGLRAGELFF. DNA for the CDR3: TGTGCCAGCAGTTTAGGGCTGCGGGCCGGGGAGCTGTTTTTT.

The chain is built from TRBV7-6 and TRBJ2-3, with 7 bases identical to TRBD2. V was pared by 5 bases and J by 0 bases, with 17 bases of the junction left unmatched. This CDR3 is 19 amino acids long. Germline CDR1 is SGHVS and CDR2 is FNYEAQ. The CDR3 protein is CASSLRDSSGPSSTDTQYF. CDR3 in DNA: TGTGCCAGCAGCCTGAGGGACTCTAGCGGACCCTCTAGCACAGATACGCAGTATTTT.

This chain uses TRBV18 with TRBJ2-7; TRBD2 agrees at 9 bases. Looked up from germline, CDR1 is KGHSH and CDR2 is LQKENI. Unmatched junction bases numbered 9, after V lost 6 bases and J lost 6 bases. CDR3 length: 14 residues. The CDR3 nucleotides read TGTGCCAGCTCGGGGGTAGCGGGAGTTGGCGAGCAGTACTTC. It translates to CASSGVAGVGEQYF.

The V gene is TRBV9, the J gene TRBJ2-3; D may be TRBD1 (6 bases). V was cut by 4 bases and J by 2 bases, with 14 bases left in between. This CDR3 contains 15 residues. CDR1 SGDLS and CDR2 YYNGEE come from the germline V gene. CDR3 sequence reads: CASSFMDSDTDTQYF. The CDR3 nucleotides are TGTGCCAGCAGCTTTATGGACAGCGACACAGATACGCAGTATTTT.